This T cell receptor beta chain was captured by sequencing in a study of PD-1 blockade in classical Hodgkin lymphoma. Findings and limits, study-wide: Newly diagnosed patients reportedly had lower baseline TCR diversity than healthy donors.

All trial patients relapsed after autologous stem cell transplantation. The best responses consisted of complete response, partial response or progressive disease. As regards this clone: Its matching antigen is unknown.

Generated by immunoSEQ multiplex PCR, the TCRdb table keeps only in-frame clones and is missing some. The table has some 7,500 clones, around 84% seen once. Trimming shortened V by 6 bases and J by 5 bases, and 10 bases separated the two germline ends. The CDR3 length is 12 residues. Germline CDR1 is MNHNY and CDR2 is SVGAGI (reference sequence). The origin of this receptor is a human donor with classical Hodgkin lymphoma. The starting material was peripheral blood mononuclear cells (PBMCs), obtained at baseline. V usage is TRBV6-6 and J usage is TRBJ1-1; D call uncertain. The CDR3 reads CASRVGSTEAFF. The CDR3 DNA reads TGTGCCAGCAGGGTCGGCAGTACTGAAGCTTTCTTT.